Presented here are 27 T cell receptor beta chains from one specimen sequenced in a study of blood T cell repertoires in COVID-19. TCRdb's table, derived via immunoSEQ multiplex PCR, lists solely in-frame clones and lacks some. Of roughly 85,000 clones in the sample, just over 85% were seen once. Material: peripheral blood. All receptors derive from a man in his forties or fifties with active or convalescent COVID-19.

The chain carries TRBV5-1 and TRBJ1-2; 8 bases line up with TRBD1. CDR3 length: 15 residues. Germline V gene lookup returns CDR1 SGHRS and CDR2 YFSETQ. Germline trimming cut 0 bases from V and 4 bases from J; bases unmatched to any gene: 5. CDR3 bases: TGCGCCAGCAGCTTGGAGGGGCAGGGGGCCTATGGCTACACCTTC. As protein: CASSLEGQGAYGYTF.

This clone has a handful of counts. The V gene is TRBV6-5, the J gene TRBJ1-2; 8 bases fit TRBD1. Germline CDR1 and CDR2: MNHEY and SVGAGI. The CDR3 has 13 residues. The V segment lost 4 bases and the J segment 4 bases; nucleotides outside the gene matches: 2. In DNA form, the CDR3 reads TGTGCCAGCAGTTCGACAGGGGTCTATGGCTACACCTTC. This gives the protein CASSSTGVYGYTF.

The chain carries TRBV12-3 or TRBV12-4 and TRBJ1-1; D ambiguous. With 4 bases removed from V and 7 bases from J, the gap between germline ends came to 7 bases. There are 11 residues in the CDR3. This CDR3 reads CASSSVGEAFF. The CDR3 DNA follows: TGTGCCAGCAGTTCCGTCGGTGAAGCTTTCTTT.

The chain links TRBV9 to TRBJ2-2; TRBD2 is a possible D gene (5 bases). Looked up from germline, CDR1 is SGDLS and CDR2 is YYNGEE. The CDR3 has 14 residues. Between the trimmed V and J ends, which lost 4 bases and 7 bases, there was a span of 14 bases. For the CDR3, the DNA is TGTGCCAGCAGCCGGGTAACTAGTGGCGGGGAGCTGTTTTTT. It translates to CASSRVTSGGELFF.

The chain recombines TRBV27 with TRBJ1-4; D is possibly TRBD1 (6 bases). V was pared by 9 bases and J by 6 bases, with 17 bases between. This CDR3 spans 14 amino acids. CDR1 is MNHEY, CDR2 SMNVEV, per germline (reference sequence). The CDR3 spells CASVSRQDYEKLFF. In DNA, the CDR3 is TGTGCCAGTGTTTCTAGACAGGACTATGAAAAACTGTTTTTT.

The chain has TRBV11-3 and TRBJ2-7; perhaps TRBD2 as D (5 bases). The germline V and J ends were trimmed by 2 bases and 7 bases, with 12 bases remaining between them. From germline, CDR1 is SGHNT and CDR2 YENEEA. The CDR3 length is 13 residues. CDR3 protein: CASSLSQAGEQYF. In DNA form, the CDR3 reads TGTGCCAGCAGCTTATCTCAGGCGGGTGAGCAGTACTTC.

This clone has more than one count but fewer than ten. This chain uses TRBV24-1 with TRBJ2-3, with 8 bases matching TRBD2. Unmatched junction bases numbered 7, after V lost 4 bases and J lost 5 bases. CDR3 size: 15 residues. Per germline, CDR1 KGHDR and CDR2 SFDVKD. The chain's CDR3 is CATSEISGAGDTQYF. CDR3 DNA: TGTGCCACCAGTGAGATTAGCGGGGCCGGAGATACGCAGTATTTT.

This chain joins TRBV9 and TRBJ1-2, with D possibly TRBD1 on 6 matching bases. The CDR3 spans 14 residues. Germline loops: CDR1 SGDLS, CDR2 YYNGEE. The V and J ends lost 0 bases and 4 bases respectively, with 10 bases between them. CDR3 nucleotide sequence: TGTGCCAGCAGCGTAGCTGAACAGGGCTATGGCTACACCTTC. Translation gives CASSVAEQGYGYTF.

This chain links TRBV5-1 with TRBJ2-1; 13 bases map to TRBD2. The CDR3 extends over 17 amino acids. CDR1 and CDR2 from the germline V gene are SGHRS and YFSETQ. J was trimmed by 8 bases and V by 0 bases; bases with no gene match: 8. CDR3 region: CASSLGTSGGGTHEQFF. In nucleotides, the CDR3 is TGCGCCAGCAGCTTGGGTACTAGCGGGGGGGGCACCCATGAGCAGTTCTTC.

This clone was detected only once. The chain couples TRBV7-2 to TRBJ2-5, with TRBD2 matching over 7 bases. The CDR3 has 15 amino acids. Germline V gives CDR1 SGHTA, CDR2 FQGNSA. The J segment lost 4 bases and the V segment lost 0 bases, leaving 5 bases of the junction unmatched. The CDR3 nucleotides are TGTGCCAGCAGCTTAGCTCGGGCGGGGGTAGAGACCCAGTACTTC. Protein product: CASSLARAGVETQYF.

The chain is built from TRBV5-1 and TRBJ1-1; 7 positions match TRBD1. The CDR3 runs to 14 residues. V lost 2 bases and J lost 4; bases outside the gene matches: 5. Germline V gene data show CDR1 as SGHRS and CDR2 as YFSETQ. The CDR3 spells CASSLTGEGTEAFF. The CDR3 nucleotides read TGCGCCAGCAGCTTAACAGGGGAAGGCACTGAAGCTTTCTTT.

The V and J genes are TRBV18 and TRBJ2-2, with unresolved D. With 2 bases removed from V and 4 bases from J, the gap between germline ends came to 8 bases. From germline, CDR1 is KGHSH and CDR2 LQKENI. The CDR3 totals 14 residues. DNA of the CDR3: TGTGCCAGCTCACCAGATATGGCCACCGGGGAGCTGTTTTTT. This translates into CASSPDMATGELFF.

The CDR3 is CASSPQGLSKNIQYF. In nucleotides, the CDR3 is TGTGCCAGCAGCCCCCAGGGATTATCCAAAAACATTCAGTACTTC. This chain joins TRBV14 and TRBJ2-4; weak D call: TRBD1 (5 bases). Germline V gives CDR1 SGHDN, CDR2 FVKESK. There are 15 residues in the CDR3. The germline V and J ends were trimmed by 4 bases and 2 bases, with 12 bases remaining between them.

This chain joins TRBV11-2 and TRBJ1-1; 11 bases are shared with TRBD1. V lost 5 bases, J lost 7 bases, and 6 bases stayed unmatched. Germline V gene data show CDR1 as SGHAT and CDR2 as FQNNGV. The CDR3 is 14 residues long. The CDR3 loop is CASSEGTGGFEAFF. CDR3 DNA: TGTGCCAGCAGCGAGGGGACAGGGGGGTTTGAAGCTTTCTTT.

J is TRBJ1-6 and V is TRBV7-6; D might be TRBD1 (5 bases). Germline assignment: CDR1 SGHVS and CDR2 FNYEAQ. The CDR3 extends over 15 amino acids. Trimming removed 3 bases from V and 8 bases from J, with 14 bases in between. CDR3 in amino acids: CASSLRRSGDSPLHF. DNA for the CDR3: TGTGCCAGCAGCTTGAGACGGTCGGGGGATTCACCCCTCCACTTT.

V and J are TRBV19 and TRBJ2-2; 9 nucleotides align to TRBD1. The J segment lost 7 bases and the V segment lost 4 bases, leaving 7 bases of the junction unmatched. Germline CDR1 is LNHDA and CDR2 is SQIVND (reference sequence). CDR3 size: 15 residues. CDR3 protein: CASSTGTGRVGELFF. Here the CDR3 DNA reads TGTGCCAGTAGTACTGGGACAGGGCGGGTCGGGGAGCTGTTTTTT.

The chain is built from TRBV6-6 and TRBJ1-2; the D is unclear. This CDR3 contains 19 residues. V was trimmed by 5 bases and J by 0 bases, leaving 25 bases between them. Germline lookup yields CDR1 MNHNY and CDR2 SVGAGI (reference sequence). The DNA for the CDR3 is TGTGCCAGCAGTCCTCGCGGCAGTCCCCTCTCTAACTCTAACTATGGCTACACCTTC. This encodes CASSPRGSPLSNSNYGYTF.

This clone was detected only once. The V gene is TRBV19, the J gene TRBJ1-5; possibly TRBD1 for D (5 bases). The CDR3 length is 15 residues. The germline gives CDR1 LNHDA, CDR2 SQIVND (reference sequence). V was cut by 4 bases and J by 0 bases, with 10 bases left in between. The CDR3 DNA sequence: TGTGCCAGTAGTAAGACAGATTATAGCAATCAGCCCCAGCATTTT. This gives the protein CASSKTDYSNQPQHF.

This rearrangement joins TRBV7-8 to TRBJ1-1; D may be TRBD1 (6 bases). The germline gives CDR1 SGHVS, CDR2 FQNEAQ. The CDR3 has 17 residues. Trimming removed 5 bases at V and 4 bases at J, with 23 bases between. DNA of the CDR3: TGTGCCAGCAGCGATTTGCGGGGGTGGGGGGCGGGCACTGAAGCTTTCTTT. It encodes CASSDLRGWGAGTEAFF.

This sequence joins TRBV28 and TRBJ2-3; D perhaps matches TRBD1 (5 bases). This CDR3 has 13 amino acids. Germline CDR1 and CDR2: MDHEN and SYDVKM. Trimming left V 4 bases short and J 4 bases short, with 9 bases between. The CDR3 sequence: CASSSRASDTQYF. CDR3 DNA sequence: TGTGCCAGCAGTTCCAGGGCTTCAGATACGCAGTATTTT.

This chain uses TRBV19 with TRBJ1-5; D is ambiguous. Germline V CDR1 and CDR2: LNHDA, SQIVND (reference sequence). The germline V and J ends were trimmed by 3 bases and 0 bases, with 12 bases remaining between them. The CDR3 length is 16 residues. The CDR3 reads CASSILVANSNQPQHF. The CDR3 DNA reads TGTGCCAGTAGTATCTTGGTGGCAAATAGCAATCAGCCCCAGCATTTT.

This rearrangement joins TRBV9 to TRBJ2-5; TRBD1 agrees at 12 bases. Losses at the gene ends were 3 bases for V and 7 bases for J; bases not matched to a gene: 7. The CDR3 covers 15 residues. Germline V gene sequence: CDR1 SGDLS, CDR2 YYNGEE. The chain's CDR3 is CASSGGTGGFGTQYF. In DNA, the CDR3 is TGTGCCAGCAGCGGAGGGACAGGGGGCTTTGGGACCCAGTACTTC.

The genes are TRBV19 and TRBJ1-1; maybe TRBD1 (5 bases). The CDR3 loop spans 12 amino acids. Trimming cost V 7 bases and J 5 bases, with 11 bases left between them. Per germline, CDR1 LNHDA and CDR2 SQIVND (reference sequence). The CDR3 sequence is CASNGRVTEAFF. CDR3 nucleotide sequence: TGTGCCAGTAACGGCAGGGTGACTGAAGCTTTCTTT.

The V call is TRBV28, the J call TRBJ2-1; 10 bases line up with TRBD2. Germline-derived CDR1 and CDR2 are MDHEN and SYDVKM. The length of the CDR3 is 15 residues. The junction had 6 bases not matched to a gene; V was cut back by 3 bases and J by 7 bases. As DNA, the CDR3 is TGTGCCAGCAGTTTGGCTAGCGGGAGAGGGAATGAGCAGTTCTTC. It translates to CASSLASGRGNEQFF.

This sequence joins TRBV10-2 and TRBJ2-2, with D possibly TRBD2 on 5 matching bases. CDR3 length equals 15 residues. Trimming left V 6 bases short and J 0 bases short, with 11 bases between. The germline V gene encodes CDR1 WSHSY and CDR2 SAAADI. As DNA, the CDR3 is TGCGCCAGCAGAGACTATTCAACGAACACCGGGGAGCTGTTTTTT. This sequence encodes CASRDYSTNTGELFF.

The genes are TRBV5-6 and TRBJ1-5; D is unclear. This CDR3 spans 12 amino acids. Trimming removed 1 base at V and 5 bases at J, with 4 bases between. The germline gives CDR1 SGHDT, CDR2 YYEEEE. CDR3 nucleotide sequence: TGTGCCAGCAGCTTGACTGATCAGCCCCAGCATTTT. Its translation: CASSLTDQPQHF.

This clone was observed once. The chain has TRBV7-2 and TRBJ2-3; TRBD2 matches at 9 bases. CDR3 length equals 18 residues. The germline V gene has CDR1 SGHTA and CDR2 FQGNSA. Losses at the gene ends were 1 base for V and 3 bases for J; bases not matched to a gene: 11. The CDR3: CASSLEFWTGLATDTQYF. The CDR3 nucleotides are TGTGCCAGCAGCTTAGAATTTTGGACGGGACTAGCAACAGATACGCAGTATTTT.